Described below is a single T cell receptor (beta chain) sequence and its context. Assay used: immunoSEQ multiplex PCR; TCRdb lists only in-frame clones, some missing. The table includes tens of thousands of clones, 90% to 95% detected once. These data come from a study of untreated major depressive disorder. Germline V gene lookup returns CDR1 SGDLS and CDR2 YYNGEE. This CDR3 is 19 amino acids long. The junction had 9 bases not matched to a gene; V was cut back by 0 bases and J by 3 bases. Material: CD4+ T cells from PBMCs. The receptor was isolated from a man in his thirties or forties in good health. V gene TRBV9 combines with J gene TRBJ1-4; 12 bases are shared with TRBD1. The CDR3 DNA reads TGTGCCAGCAGCGTAGGGGCCCCGGGACAGGGGGCGGCTAATGAAAAACTGTTTTTT. The encoded protein is CASSVGAPGQGAANEKLFF.